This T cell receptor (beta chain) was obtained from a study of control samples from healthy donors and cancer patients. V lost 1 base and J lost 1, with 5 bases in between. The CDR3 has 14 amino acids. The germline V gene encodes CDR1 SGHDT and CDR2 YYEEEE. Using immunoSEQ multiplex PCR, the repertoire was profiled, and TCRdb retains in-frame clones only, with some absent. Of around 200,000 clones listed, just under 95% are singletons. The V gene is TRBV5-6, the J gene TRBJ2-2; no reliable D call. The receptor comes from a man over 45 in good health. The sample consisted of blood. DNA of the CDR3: TGTGCCAGCAGCTTGTCGCAGAACACCGGGGAGCTGTTTTTT. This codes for CASSLSQNTGELFF.